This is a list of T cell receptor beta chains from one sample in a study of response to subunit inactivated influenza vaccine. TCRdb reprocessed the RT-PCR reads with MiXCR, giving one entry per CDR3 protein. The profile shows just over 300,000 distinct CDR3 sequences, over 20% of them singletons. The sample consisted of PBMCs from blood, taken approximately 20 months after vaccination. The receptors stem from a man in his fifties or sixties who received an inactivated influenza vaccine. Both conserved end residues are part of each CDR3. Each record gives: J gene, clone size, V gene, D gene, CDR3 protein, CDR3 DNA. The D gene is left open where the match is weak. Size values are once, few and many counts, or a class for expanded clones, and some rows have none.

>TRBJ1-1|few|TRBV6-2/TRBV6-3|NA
CASITLGTNTEAFF
TGTGCCAGCATCACGCTGGGGACGAACACTGAAGCTTTCTTT
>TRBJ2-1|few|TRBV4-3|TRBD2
CASSQEVAGGSDEQFF
TGCGCCAGCAGCCAAGAGGTGGCGGGAGGTTCGGATGAGCAGTTCTTC
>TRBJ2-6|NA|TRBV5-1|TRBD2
CASSFRRLAATSGANVLTF
TGCGCCAGCAGCTTTAGGAGACTAGCGGCCACCTCTGGGGCCAACGTCCTGACTTTC
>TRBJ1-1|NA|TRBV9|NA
CASSVVAGPNTEAFF
TGTGCCAGCAGCGTAGTGGCAGGGCCGAACACTGAAGCTTTCTTT
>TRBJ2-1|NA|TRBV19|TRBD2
CASSINLAGPYNEQFF
TGTGCCAGTAGTATAAACCTAGCGGGCCCCTACAATGAGCAGTTCTTC
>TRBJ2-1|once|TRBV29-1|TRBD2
CSVEDLASGRGNEQFF
TGCAGCGTTGAAGATCTGGCTAGCGGGAGGGGTAATGAGCAGTTCTTC
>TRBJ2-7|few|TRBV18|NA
CASSPSLREQYF
TGTGCCAGCTCACCGTCTCTAAGGGAGCAGTACTTC
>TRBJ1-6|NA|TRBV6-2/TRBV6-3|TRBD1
CASSYSTTGGYNSPLHF
TGTGCCAGCAGTTACTCGACGACAGGGGGTTATAATTCACCCCTCCACTTT
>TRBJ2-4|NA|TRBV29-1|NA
CSVGVGVGPKNIQYF
TGCAGCGTGGGTGTGGGGGTCGGTCCCAAAAACATTCAGTACTTC
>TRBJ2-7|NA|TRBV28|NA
CASSFKWRAIYEQYF
TGTGCCAGCAGTTTTAAATGGAGAGCCATATACGAGCAGTACTTC
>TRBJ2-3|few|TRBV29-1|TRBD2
CSVTRAGGLTDTQYF
TGCAGCGTTACTCGAGCGGGAGGACTCACAGATACGCAGTATTTT
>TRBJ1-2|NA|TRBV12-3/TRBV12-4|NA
CASSSTGFTLNYGYTF
TGTGCCAGCAGTTCCACCGGGTTTACCCTAAACTATGGCTACACCTTC
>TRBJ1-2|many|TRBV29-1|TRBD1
CSVGRTGDSILYGYTF
TGCAGCGTTGGTAGGACAGGAGACTCAATACTTTATGGCTACACCTTC
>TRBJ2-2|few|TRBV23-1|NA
CASSQSSTGGTEDPNTGELFF
TGCGCCAGCAGTCAATCAAGCACAGGAGGGACCGAGGACCCGAACACCGGGGAGCTGTTTTTT
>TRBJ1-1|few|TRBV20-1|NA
CSVQGNTEAFF
TGCAGTGTGCAGGGGAACACTGAAGCTTTCTTT
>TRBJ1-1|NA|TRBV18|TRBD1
CASSPFWDRGGSQAFF
TGTGCCAGCTCACCCTTCTGGGACAGGGGAGGAAGTCAAGCTTTCTTT
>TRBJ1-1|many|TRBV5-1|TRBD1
CASSLWGQGSTEAFF
TGCGCCAGCAGCTTGTGGGGACAGGGCAGCACTGAAGCTTTCTTT
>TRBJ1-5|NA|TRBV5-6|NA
CASSQEGSGRGNQAQHF
TGTGCCAGCAGCCAAGAGGGATCCGGTCGCGGCAATCAGGCCCAGCATTTT
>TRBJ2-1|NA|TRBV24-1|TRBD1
CATSGDRPDNEQFF
TGTGCCACCAGTGGGGACAGGCCGGACAATGAGCAGTTCTTC
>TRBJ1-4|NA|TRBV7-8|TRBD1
CASSLGLGQGASGEKLFF
TGTGCCAGCAGCCTAGGGCTGGGACAGGGGGCGTCAGGTGAAAAACTGTTTTTT